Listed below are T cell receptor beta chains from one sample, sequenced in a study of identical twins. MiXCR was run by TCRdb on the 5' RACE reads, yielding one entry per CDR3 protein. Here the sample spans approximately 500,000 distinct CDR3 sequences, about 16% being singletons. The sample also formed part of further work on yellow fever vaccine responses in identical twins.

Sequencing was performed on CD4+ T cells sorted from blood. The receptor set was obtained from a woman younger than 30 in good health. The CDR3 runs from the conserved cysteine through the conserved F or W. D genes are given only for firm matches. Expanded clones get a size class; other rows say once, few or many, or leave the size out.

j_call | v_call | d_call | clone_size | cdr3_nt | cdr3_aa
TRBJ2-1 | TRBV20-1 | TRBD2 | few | TGCAGTGCTAGACCCGGGGTTAGCGGGAGGCCAGGGCCTTTTGAGCAGTTCTTC | CSARPGVSGRPGPFEQFF
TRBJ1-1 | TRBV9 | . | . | TGTGCCAGCAGCGTAGCGAGTGGAGGGGCCGACACTGAAGCTTTCTTT | CASSVASGGADTEAFF
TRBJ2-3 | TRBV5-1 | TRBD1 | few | TGCGCCAGCAGCTTGGCCAGGCAGGGGGCCACAGATACGCAGTATTTT | CASSLARQGATDTQYF
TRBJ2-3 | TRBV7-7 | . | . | TGTGCCAGCAGCTTACGGGGGGCGCCGACAGATACGCAGTATTTT | CASSLRGAPTDTQYF
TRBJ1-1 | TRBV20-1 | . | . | TGCAGTGCTGGGGATTCCACGAACACTGAAGCTTTCTTT | CSAGDSTNTEAFF
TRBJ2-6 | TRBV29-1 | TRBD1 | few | TGCAGCGTTGAAGATCGGGGACAGGGGGGGTCCTCTGGGGCCAACGTCCTGACTTTC | CSVEDRGQGGSSGANVLTF
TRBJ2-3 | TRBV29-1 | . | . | TGCAGCGTTGAAGGTCCACTAAGCACAGATACGCAGTATTTT | CSVEGPLSTDTQYF
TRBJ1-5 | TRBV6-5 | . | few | TGTGCCAGCAGTGACTCTGGTCATCAGCCCCAGCATTTT | CASSDSGHQPQHF
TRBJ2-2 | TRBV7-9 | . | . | TGTGCCAGCAGAGAACAGGAGTTTAACACCGGGGAGCTGTTTTTT | CASREQEFNTGELFF
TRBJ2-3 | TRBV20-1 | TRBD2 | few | TGCAGTGCTAGAGTCCCCAGCGGGAGGGCCGGCGTGAAGCAGTATTTT | CSARVPSGRAGVKQYF
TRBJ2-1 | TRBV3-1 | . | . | TGTGCCAGCAGCCAAGACCCAGCTAGCTACAATGAGCAGTTCTTC | CASSQDPASYNEQFF
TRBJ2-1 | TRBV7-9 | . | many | TGTGCCAGCAGCTTATATAACCGGGGCCGGGTCAATGAGCAGTTCTTC | CASSLYNRGRVNEQFF
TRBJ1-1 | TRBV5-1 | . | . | TGCGCCAGCAGCTTGATGCCGAAGGGGGCTGAAGCTTTCTTT | CASSLMPKGAEAFF
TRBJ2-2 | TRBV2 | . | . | TGTGCCAGCAGGGCCACAACCGGGGAGCTGTTTTTT | CASRATTGELFF
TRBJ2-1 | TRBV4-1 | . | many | TGCGCCAGCAGCCAACACCACTCCAGGAGCTCCTACAATGAGCAGTTCTTC | CASSQHHSRSSYNEQFF
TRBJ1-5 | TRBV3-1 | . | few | TGTGCCAGCGGGACCAGGGTTGGCAATCAGCCCCAGCATTTT | CASGTRVGNQPQHF